The following is a TCR beta chain sequence with its context. The data were taken from a study of tumour-infiltrating T cells in Burkitt lymphoma. This table comes from immunoSEQ multiplex PCR, and its TCRdb copy is limited to in-frame clones, with some not included. Among approximately 46,000 clones listed, around 30% were seen once. Sequencing used tumor tissue. This clonotype was obtained from a human donor with Burkitt lymphoma.

CDR3 sequence: CASPFRDRRNSPLHF. In nucleotides, the CDR3 is TGTGCCAGCCCCTTCCGGGACAGAAGAAATTCACCCCTCCACTTT. This rearrangement joins TRBV7-6 to TRBJ1-6, with 7 bases matching TRBD1. Germline V gene lookup returns CDR1 SGHVS and CDR2 FNYEAQ. The CDR3 contains 15 residues. Trimming took 8 bases from V and 7 from J; bases not matched to a gene: 11.